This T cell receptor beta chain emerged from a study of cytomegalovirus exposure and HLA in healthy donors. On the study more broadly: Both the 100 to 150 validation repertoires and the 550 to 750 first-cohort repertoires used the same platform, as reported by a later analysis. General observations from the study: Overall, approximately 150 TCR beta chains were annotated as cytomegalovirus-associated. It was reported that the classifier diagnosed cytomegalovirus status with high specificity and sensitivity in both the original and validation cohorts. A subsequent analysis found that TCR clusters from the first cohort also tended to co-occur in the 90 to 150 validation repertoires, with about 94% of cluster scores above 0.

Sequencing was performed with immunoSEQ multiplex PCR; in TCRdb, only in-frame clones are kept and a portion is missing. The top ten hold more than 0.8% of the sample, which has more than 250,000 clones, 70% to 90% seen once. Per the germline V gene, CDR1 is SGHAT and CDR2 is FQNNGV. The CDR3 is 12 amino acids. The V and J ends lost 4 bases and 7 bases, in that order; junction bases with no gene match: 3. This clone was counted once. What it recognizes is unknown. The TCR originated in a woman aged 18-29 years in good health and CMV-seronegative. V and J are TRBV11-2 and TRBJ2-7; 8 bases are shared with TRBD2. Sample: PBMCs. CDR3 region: CASSSGGAEQYF. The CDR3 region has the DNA TGTGCCAGCAGCTCGGGAGGGGCGGAGCAGTACTTC.